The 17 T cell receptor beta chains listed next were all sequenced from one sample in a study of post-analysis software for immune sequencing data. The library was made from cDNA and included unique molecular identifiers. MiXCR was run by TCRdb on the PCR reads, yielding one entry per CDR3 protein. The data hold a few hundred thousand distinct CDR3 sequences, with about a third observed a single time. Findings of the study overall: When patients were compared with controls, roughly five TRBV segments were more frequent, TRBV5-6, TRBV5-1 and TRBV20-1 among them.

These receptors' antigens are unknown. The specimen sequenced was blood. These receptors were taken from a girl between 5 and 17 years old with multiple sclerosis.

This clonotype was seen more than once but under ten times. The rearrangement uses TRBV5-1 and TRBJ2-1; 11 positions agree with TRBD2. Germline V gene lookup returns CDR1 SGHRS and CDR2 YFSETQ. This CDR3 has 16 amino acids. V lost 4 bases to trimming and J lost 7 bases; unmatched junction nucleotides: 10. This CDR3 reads CASSVLAGGPRNEQFF. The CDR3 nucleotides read TGCGCCAGCAGCGTATTAGCGGGGGGGCCGAGAAATGAGCAGTTCTTC.

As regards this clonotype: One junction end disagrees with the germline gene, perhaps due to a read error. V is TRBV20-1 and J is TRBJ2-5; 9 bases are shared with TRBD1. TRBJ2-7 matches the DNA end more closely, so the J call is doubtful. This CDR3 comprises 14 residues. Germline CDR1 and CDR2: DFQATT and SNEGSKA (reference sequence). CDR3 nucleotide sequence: TGCAGTGCGAGAGGGGGGACAGGGATATACGAGCAGTACTTC. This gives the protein CSARGGTGIYEQYF.

CDR3 protein: CASSEFTEGTQYF. CDR3 in DNA: TGTGCCAGCAGTGAATTTACGGAAGGGACCCAGTACTTC. The chain employs TRBV25-1 and TRBJ2-7; D gene ambiguous. The last part of the DNA fits TRBJ2-5 better; the J call may be wrong. Germline V gene lookup returns CDR1 MGHDK and CDR2 SYGVNS. This CDR3 is built from 13 residues.

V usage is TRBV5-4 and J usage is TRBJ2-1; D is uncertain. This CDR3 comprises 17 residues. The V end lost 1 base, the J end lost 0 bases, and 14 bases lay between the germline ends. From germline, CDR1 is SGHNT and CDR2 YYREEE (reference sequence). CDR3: CASSLSIRTISYNEQFF. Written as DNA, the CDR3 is TGTGCCAGCAGCTTGTCGATCCGCACAATCTCCTACAATGAGCAGTTCTTC.

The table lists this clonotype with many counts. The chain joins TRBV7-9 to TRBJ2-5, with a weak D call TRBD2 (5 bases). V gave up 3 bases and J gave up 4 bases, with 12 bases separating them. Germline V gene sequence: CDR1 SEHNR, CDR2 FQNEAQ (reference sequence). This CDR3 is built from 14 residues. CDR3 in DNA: TGTGCCAGCAGCTTGCCTAGCTGGCTAGAGACCCAGTACTTC. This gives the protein CASSLPSWLETQYF.

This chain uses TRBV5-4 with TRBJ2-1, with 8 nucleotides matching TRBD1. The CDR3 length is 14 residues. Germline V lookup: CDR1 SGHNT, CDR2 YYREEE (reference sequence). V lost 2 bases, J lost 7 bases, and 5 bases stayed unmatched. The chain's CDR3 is CASSFWTGLNEQFF. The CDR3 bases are TGTGCCAGCAGCTTCTGGACAGGGTTGAATGAGCAGTTCTTC.

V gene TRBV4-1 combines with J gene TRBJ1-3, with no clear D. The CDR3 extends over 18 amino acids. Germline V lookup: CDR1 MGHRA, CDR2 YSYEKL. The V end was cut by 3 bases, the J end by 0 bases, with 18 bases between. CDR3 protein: CASSQHSYPYNSGNTIYF. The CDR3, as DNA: TGCGCCAGCAGCCAGCATTCCTACCCATATAACTCTGGAAACACCATATATTTT.

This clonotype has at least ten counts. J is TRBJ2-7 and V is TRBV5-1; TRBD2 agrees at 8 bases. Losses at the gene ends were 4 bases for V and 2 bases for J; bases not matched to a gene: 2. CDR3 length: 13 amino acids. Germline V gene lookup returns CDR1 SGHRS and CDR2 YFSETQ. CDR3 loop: CASSPGLAYEQYF. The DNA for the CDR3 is TGCGCCAGCAGCCCGGGACTAGCCTACGAGCAGTACTTC.

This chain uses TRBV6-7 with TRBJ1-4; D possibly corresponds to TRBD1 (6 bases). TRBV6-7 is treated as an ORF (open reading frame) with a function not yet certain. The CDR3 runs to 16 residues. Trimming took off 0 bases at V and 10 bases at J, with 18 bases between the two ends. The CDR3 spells CASSYSNGTSRRKLFF. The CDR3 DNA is TGTGCCAGCAGTTACTCGAACGGGACAAGCAGGCGAAAACTGTTTTTT.

CDR3 residues: CASSPGDRTDGPQHF. DNA for the CDR3: TGTGCCAGCTCACCTGGGGACAGGACTGACGGCCCCCAGCATTTT. The chain joins TRBV18 to TRBJ1-5; 8 bases fit TRBD1. The germline gives CDR1 KGHSH, CDR2 LQKENI. J was trimmed by 10 bases and V by 3 bases; bases with no gene match: 11. There are 15 residues in the CDR3.

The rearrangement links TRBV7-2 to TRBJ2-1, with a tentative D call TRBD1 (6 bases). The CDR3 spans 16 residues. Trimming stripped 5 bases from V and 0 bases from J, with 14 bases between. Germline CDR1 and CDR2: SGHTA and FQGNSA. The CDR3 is CASSRTGTHSYNEQFF. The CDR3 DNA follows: TGTGCCAGCAGCAGAACCGGGACACACTCCTACAATGAGCAGTTCTTC.

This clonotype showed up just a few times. CDR3 DNA sequence: TGCAGCGTCCAGGGGCAGGGACCTTATGGCTACACCTTC. Its protein is CSVQGQGPYGYTF. The chain has TRBV29-1 and TRBJ1-2; a weak D match, TRBD1 (6 bases). Looked up from germline, CDR1 is SQVTM and CDR2 is ANQGSEA. The V end lost 6 bases, the J end lost 5 bases, and 16 bases lay between the germline ends. CDR3 length: 13 residues.

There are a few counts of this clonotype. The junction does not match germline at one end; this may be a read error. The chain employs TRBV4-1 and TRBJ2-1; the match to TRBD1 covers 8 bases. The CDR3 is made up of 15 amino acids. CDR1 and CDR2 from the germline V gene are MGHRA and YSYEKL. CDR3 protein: CASSPQGAGYNEQFF. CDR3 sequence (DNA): TGTGCTAGCAGCCCTCAGGGGGCTGGCTACAATGAGCAGTTCTTC.

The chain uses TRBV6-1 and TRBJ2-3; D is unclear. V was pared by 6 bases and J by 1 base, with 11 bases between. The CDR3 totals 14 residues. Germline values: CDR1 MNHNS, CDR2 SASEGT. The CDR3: CASRRETGTDTQYF. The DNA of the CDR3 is TGTGCCAGCAGGAGAGAGACCGGCACAGATACGCAGTATTTT.

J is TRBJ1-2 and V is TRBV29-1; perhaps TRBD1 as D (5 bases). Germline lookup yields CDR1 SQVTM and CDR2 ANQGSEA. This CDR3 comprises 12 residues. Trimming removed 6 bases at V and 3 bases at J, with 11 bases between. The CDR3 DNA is TGCAGCGTCCCTACGGGGGACTATGGCTACACCTTC. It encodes CSVPTGDYGYTF.

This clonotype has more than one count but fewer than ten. In DNA, the CDR3 is TGTGCCATCAGTGGATTCGACAGGGGGGATTACAATGAGCAGTTCTTC. This encodes CAISGFDRGDYNEQFF. The J gene is TRBJ2-1, the V gene TRBV10-3, with TRBD1 matching 9 bases. Germline lookup yields CDR1 ENHRY and CDR2 SYGVKD. The J segment lost 4 bases and the V segment lost 4 bases, leaving 8 bases of the junction unmatched. This CDR3 has 16 residues.

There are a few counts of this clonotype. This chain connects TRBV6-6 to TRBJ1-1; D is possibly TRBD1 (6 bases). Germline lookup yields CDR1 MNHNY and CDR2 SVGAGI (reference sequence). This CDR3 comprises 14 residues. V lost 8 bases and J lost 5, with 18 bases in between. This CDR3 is CASFDGGQGTEAFF. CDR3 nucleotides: TGTGCCAGCTTTGACGGGGGGCAAGGGACTGAAGCTTTCTTT.